This T cell receptor (beta chain) was captured in a study of blood T cells in healthy people across ages. Study outcomes and limitations: The study found more naive CD4+ cells and higher diversity in long-lived than aged donors. For the donors, CMV status was unknown and possibly confounded expanded clonotype changes. Roughly linear declines in TCR beta diversity per million T cells occurred with age.

V was cut by 4 bases and J by 2 bases, with 13 bases left in between. Germline loops: CDR1 LGHNA, CDR2 YNFKEQ. CDR3 size: 15 residues. Combining a sample-barcoded 5' primer with a J-beta primer mix, a second PCR ran for roughly 7 to 11 cycles. TCRdb analysed the 5' RACE reads with MiXCR anew, one entry per CDR3 protein. The repertoire holds some 640,000 distinct CDR3 sequences, with 49% as singletons. Remarks on this clonotype: As yet, its antigen is unknown.

Specimen: blood. This TCR derives from a woman aged 55-69 years in good health. The chain employs TRBV4-2 and TRBJ2-3; D is unresolved. CDR3 loop: CASSPGWSTTDTQYF. CDR3 nucleotides: TGTGCCAGCAGCCCCGGTTGGTCCACCACAGATACGCAGTATTTT.